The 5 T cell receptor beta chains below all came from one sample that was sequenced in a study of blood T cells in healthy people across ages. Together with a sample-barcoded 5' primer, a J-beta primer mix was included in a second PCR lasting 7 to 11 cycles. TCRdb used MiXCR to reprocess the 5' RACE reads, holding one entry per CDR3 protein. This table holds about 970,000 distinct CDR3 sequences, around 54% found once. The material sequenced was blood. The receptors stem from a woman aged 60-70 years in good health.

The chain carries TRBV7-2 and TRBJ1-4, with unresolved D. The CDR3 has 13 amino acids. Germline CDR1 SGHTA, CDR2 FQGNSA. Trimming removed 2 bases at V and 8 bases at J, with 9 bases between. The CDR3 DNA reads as TGTGCCAGCAGCTTAAGTTTGAGCGAAAAACTGTTTTTT. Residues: CASSLSLSEKLFF.

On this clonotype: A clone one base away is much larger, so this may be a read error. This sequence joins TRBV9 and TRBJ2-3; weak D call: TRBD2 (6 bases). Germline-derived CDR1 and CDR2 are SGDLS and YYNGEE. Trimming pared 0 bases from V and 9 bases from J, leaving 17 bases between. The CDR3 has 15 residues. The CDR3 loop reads CASSVAPGAEETQYF. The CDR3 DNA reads TGTGCCAGCAGCGTAGCTCCGGGAGCCGAAGAGACGCAGTATTTT. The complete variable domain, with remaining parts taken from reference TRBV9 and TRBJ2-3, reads DSGVTQTPKHLITATGQRVTLRCSPRSGDLSVYWYQQSLDQGLQFLIQYYNGEERAKGNILERFSAQQFPDLHSELNLSSLELGDSALYFCASSVAPGAEETQYFGPGTRLTVL.

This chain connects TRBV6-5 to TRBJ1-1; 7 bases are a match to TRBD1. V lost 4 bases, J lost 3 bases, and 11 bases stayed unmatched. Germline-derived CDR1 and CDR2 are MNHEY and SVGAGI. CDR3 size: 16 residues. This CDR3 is CASSSDDRVGDTEAFF. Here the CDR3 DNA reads TGTGCCAGCAGTTCGGACGACAGGGTTGGGGACACTGAAGCTTTCTTT.

CDR3 sequence reads: CASSRIGTGVETQYF. CDR3 sequence (DNA): TGTGCCAGCAGTCGTATCGGGACAGGCGTGGAGACCCAGTACTTC. This rearrangement joins TRBV2 to TRBJ2-4, with TRBD1 matching over 8 bases. The J call may be in error: the DNA end matches TRBJ2-5 better. This CDR3 spans 15 amino acids. Germline V lookup: CDR1 SNHLY, CDR2 FYNNEI.

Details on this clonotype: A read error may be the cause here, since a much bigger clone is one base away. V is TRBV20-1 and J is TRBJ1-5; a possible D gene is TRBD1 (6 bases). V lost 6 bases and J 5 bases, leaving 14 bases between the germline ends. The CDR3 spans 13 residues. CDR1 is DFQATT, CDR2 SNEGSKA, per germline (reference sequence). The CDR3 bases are TGCAGTGCAGAGGACAGCAAAGATCAGCCCCAGCATTTT. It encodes CSAEDSKDQPQHF.